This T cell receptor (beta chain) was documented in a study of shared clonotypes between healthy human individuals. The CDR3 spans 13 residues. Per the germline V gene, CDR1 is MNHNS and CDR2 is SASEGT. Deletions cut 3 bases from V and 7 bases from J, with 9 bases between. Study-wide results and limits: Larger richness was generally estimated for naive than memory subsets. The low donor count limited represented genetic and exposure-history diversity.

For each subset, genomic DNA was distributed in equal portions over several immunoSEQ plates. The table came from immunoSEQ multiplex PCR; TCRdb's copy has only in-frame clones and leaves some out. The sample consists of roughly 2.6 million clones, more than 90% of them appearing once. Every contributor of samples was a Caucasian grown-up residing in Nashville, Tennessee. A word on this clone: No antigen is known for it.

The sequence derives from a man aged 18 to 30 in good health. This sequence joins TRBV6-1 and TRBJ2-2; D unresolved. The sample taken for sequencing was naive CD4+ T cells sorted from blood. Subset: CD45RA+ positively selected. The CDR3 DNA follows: TGTGCCAGCAGTGAGGTACTGGACGGGGAGCTGTTTTTT. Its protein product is CASSEVLDGELFF.